Listed below are T cell receptor beta chains from one sample, sequenced in a study of neurological immune-mediated disorders. MiXCR, run by TCRdb on the 5' RACE reads, gives a single entry per CDR3 protein. The table lists roughly 61,000 distinct CDR3 sequences, around 10% of them singletons, with about 6.6% in the top ten. Sequencing input: PBMCs. The receptor source for this set is a male donor with HTLV-1-associated myelopathy (HAM/TSP). The CDR3 runs from the conserved cysteine through the conserved F or W. D genes are given only for firm matches. Only part of the rows carry a size: once, few, many, or a class if the clone is expanded.

clone_size: many
d_call: -
v_call: TRBV7-7
j_call: TRBJ1-4
cdr3_nt: TGTGCCAGCAGCTTGGGGCCAGGCACTAATGAAAAACTGTTTTTT
cdr3_aa: CASSLGPGTNEKLFF

clone_size: many
d_call: -
v_call: TRBV7-8
j_call: TRBJ1-5
cdr3_nt: TGTGCCAGCAGCTTAGGGGATACCCTCAATCAGCCCCAGCATTTT
cdr3_aa: CASSLGDTLNQPQHF

clone_size: many
d_call: -
v_call: TRBV7-9
j_call: TRBJ2-1
cdr3_nt: TGTGCCAGCAGCTTAGAGGGCGGTAATGAGCAGTTCTTC
cdr3_aa: CASSLEGGNEQFF

clone_size: many
d_call: TRBD2
v_call: TRBV20-1
j_call: TRBJ2-7
cdr3_nt: TGCAGTGCTAGGACTAGCGGGGAACAGTACTTC
cdr3_aa: CSARTSGEQYF

clone_size: -
d_call: TRBD2
v_call: TRBV5-1
j_call: TRBJ2-2
cdr3_nt: TGCGCCAGCAGCCCCGCCCTAGCGGGGAACACCGGGGAGCTGTTTTTT
cdr3_aa: CASSPALAGNTGELFF

clone_size: many
d_call: -
v_call: TRBV4-3
j_call: TRBJ2-2
cdr3_nt: TGCGCCAGCAGCCAAATAGCGTGGGACACCGGGGAGCTGTTTTTT
cdr3_aa: CASSQIAWDTGELFF

clone_size: many
d_call: TRBD2
v_call: TRBV6-6
j_call: TRBJ2-7
cdr3_nt: TGTGCCAGCAGTTACTCTGAGCGGGGGGTCTACGAGCAGTACTTC
cdr3_aa: CASSYSERGVYEQYF

clone_size: many
d_call: -
v_call: TRBV12-3/TRBV12-4
j_call: TRBJ2-1
cdr3_nt: TGTGCCAGCAGTTTCGGGACAAAAAATGAGCAGTTCTTC
cdr3_aa: CASSFGTKNEQFF

clone_size: many
d_call: TRBD2
v_call: TRBV5-1
j_call: TRBJ2-5
cdr3_nt: TGCGCCAGCAGCTTTACTAGCGGGGGACAAGAGACCCAGTACTTC
cdr3_aa: CASSFTSGGQETQYF

clone_size: many
d_call: -
v_call: TRBV5-1
j_call: TRBJ1-1
cdr3_nt: TGCGCCAGCAGCCTACAGAACACTGAAGCTTTCTTT
cdr3_aa: CASSLQNTEAFF

clone_size: many
d_call: -
v_call: TRBV5-1
j_call: TRBJ2-1
cdr3_nt: TGCGCCAGCAGCTTGGCTGAGGTCGTAGATGAGCAGTTCTTC
cdr3_aa: CASSLAEVVDEQFF

clone_size: many
d_call: -
v_call: TRBV7-2
j_call: TRBJ2-3
cdr3_nt: TGTGCCAGCAGCTTAATGGATGCGGATACGCAGTATTTT
cdr3_aa: CASSLMDADTQYF